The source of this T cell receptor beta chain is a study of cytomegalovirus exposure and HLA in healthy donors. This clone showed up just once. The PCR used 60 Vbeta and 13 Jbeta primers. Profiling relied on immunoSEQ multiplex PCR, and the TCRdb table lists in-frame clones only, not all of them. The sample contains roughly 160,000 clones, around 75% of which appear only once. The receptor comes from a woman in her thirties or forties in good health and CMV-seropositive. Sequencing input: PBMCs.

The CDR3 DNA is TGTGCCAGCTCATCGTCAGGGGAAGTTCAGCCCCAGCATTTT. This translates into CASSSSGEVQPQHF. The rearrangement joins TRBV18 to TRBJ1-5, with a tentative D call TRBD1 (6 bases). The CDR3 extends over 14 amino acids. V was trimmed by 5 bases and J by 6 bases, leaving 14 bases between them. Germline V lookup: CDR1 KGHSH, CDR2 LQKENI.